This T cell receptor beta chain was recorded in a study of cytomegalovirus exposure and HLA in healthy donors (dated by TCRdb to between 2016 and 2019). For context, the study as a whole: A later analysis indicated that the roughly 120 validation repertoires were generated on the platform also employed for the approximately 700 repertoires of the first cohort. Along with the approximately 650-subject first cohort, a separate validation cohort of over a hundred different subjects was used. To predict cytomegalovirus infection status, the study combined high-throughput TCR immunosequencing, statistical association of individual TCRs with disease status, and machine learning. The study was designed to test whether signatures of past pathogen exposure could be identified by cataloging public T cell receptors.

Overall results and qualifications from the work: In the study, some 160 TCR beta chains were listed as associated with cytomegalovirus. A few of the identified cytomegalovirus-associated TCR beta chains were confirmed in vitro to be specific for cytomegalovirus antigens. Subsequent analysis determined that TCRs grouped into clusters in the first cohort also showed a tendency toward co-occurrence across the approximately 120 validation repertoires, and roughly 95% of cluster scores exceeded 0. A later analysis had no HLA typing for the validation cohort, so co-occurrence there was scored across all 110 or so repertoires. Most TCR sequences were observed very rarely across donors, whereas some public TCRs were present in many individuals. The classifier was reported to diagnose cytomegalovirus status with high specificity and sensitivity in both the original and validation cohorts. The authors suggested that the approach could potentially be extended to other disease states and immunological phenotypes.

Regarding this clone: Its antigen is currently not known. Base qualities are not recorded, but no much larger clone differs from it by a single base.

Donors formed part of the validation cohort, which comprised over a hundred subjects and was distinct from the first cohort of under 750 subjects. V gives up 0 bases and J gives up 8 bases, and the segment between their germline ends measures 3 bases. From its cysteine to its phenylalanine, the CDR3 spans 11 amino acids. The CDR3 DNA has 33 bases and is translated from base 1. Based on the germline V gene, the CDR1 and CDR2 sequences are SGHRS and YFSETQ. To prepare the library, the immunoSEQ multiplex PCR assay was applied. The study's own analysis went as follows. To diagnose cytomegalovirus status from the catalog of TCR beta chain sequences, a statistical classification framework was built. The clones in this table, taken by TCRdb from immuneACCESS, are in-frame only. Not every clone is retained; where verified, under half of the shortfall comes from an unresolved V gene, and the cause of the rest is unknown. The V and J calls and clone size were taken over from that table, and D and trimming were inferred from the DNA. Counted in this sample were about 200,000 clones; approximately 80% of them appeared once. Of the sample, 13% falls within the top ten clones.

Source material: PBMCs. The V and J segments used are TRBV5-1 and TRBJ2-1; the D gene cannot be resolved reliably. The source is a woman in her thirties in good health and CMV-seropositive. The DNA sequence reads TGCGCCAGCAGCTTGGCTGATGAGCAGTTCTTC. The encoded protein is CASSLADEQFF. Outside the CDR3, residues come from the reference TRBV5-1 and TRBJ2-1 proteins, so the full variable domain is: KAGVTQTPRYLIKTRGQQVTLSCSPISGHRSVSWYQQTPGQGLQFLFEYFSETQRNKGNFPGRFSGRQFSNSRSEMNVSTLELGDSALYLCASSLADEQFFGPGTRLTVL.